This TCR beta chain emerged from a study of blood T cell repertoires in COVID-19. On the study more broadly: Nucleic acid was either cDNA or gDNA, and it came from T cells, B-cell-depleted T cells, or PBMCs.

V was shortened by 7 bases and J by 0 bases, with 13 bases between the two germline ends. The CDR3 runs to 15 residues. Germline CDR1 reads MNHEY; CDR2 reads SVGAGI. Original processing notes: Using reference gene primer amplification, nucleated cell counts were estimated. Sequencing used immunoSEQ multiplex PCR; TCRdb keeps in-frame clones, though not all of them. That table gives V, J and clone size, and the DNA gave D and trimming. The sample has around 310,000 clones; 89% are singletons. The TCR comes from a woman aged 55-75 years with acute or convalescent COVID-19. The sequenced sample consisted of peripheral blood. The V call is TRBV6-5, the J call TRBJ1-5, with D possibly matching TRBD1 (5 bases). The CDR3 DNA follows: TGTGCCAGCATTATACGGGGGAATAGCAATCAGCCCCAGCATTTT. It specifies CASIIRGNSNQPQHF.